This passage covers 9 T cell receptor beta chains from one sample sequenced in a study of control samples from healthy donors and cancer patients. Assay used: immunoSEQ multiplex PCR; TCRdb lists only in-frame clones, some missing. The sample gives 70,000 to 90,000 clones, around 90% of which show up once; roughly 2% is in the top ten. The specimen sequenced was PBMCs. These receptors were collected from a woman aged 55-75 years with head and neck cancer.

V usage is TRBV29-1 and J usage is TRBJ2-3, with D possibly matching TRBD2 (6 bases). The CDR3 length is 13 residues. CDR1 and CDR2 (germline): SQVTM, ANQGSEA. V lost 4 bases, J lost 2 bases, and 10 bases lay in between. The CDR3 loop is CSVGGTFTDTQYF. The DNA of the CDR3 is TGCAGCGTTGGGGGGACTTTCACAGATACGCAGTATTTT.

The chain links TRBV5-4 to TRBJ2-5; the D is unclear. From germline, CDR1 is SGHNT and CDR2 YYREEE (reference sequence). CDR3 length: 14 amino acids. V was shortened by 4 bases and J by 2 bases, with 12 bases between the two germline ends. The CDR3 sequence: CASSQNSIQETQYF. The CDR3 DNA sequence: TGTGCCAGCAGCCAAAACAGCATACAAGAGACCCAGTACTTC.

The rearrangement uses TRBV7-2 and TRBJ2-2; unclear D gene. V lost 1 base, J lost 2 bases, and 8 bases lay in between. The CDR3 sequence is 15 residues long. The germline V gene has CDR1 SGHTA and CDR2 FQGNSA. For the CDR3, the DNA is TGTGCCAGCAGCTTAGGAACGGTTAACACCGGGGAGCTGTTTTTT. Its protein product is CASSLGTVNTGELFF.

This chain links TRBV20-1 with TRBJ2-5, with TRBD1 as a possible D gene (5 bases). CDR1 and CDR2 from the germline V gene are DFQATT and SNEGSKA (reference sequence). The CDR3 loop spans 11 amino acids. Trimming left V 7 bases short and J 1 base short, with 7 bases between. Here the CDR3 reads CSGQFQETQYF. The CDR3 nucleotides are TGCAGTGGACAGTTCCAAGAGACCCAGTACTTC.

This chain joins TRBV28 and TRBJ2-1; 9 bases are shared with TRBD2. CDR1 is MDHEN and CDR2 is SYDVKM in the germline V gene. V lost 5 bases to trimming and J lost 0 bases; unmatched junction nucleotides: 5. The CDR3 consists of 16 residues. Written as DNA, the CDR3 is TGTGCCAGCAGTCCCCGGCGGGGGGGCTCCTACAATGAGCAGTTCTTC. It codes for CASSPRRGGSYNEQFF.

The chain recombines TRBV25-1 with TRBJ2-5; a possible D gene is TRBD2 (6 bases). Germline V gene lookup returns CDR1 MGHDK and CDR2 SYGVNS. CDR3 size: 16 residues. Trimming removed 6 bases at V and 5 bases at J, with 22 bases between. CDR3 amino acids: CASREGRQGVVETQYF. CDR3 DNA: TGTGCCAGCAGGGAGGGTCGTCAGGGAGTGGTGGAGACCCAGTACTTC.

V gene TRBV2 combines with J gene TRBJ2-3; D is perhaps TRBD2 (6 bases). The V gene lost 4 bases and the J gene lost 2 bases, with 13 bases spanning the gap. The CDR3 runs to 15 residues. Germline V CDR1 and CDR2: SNHLY, FYNNEI. The CDR3 protein is CASSVTGEVTDTQYF. The CDR3 DNA is TGTGCCAGCAGTGTAACGGGAGAGGTCACAGATACGCAGTATTTT.

The chain carries TRBV9 and TRBJ2-4; D assignment may be TRBD1 or TRBD2 (6 bases each). The CDR3 contains 17 residues. Germline-derived CDR1 and CDR2 are SGDLS and YYNGEE. Trimming pared 4 bases from V and 0 bases from J, leaving 17 bases between. The CDR3, as DNA: TGTGCCAGCAGCCCGAGGGGGGCAGGAGAAGCCAAAAACATTCAGTACTTC. This codes for CASSPRGAGEAKNIQYF.

The J gene is TRBJ1-4, the V gene TRBV30; D is ambiguous. The CDR3 is 11 amino acids. Germline loops: CDR1 GTSNPN, CDR2 SVGIG (reference sequence). Trimming took off 3 bases at V and 14 bases at J, with 13 bases between the two ends. CDR3 protein: CAWSDGRPLFF. The CDR3 region has the DNA TGTGCCTGGAGCGACGGTAGACCTCTGTTTTTT.